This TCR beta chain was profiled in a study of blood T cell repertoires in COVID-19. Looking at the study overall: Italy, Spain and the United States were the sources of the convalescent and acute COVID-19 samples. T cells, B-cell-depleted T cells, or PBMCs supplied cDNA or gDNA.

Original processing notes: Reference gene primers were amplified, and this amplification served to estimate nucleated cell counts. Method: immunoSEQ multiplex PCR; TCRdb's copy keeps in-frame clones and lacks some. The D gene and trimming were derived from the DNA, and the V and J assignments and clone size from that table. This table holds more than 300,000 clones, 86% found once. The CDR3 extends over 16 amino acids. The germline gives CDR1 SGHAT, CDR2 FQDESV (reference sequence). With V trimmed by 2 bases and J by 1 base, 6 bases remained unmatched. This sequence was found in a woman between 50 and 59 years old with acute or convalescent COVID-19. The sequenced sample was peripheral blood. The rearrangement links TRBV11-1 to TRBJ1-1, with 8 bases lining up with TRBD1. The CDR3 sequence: CASSLQGAVGNTEAFF. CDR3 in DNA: TGTGCCAGCAGCTTACAGGGGGCAGTGGGGAACACTGAAGCTTTCTTT.